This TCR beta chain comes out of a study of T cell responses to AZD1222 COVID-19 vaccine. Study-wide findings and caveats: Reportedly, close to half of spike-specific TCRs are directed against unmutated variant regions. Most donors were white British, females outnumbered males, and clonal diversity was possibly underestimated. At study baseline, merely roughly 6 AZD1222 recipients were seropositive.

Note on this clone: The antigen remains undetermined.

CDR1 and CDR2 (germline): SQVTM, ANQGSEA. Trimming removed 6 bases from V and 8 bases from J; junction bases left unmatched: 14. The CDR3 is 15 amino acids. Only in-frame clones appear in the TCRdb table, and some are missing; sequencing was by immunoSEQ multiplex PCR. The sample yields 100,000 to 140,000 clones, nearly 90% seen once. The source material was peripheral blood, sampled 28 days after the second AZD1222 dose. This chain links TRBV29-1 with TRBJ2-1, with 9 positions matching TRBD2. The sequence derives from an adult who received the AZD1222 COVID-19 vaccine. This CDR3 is CSVAPGGGAGDEQFF. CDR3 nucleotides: TGCAGCGTCGCCCCGGGCGGGGGGGCCGGGGATGAGCAGTTCTTC.